The 10 T cell receptor beta chains listed next were all sequenced from one sample in a study of blood T cell repertoires in COVID-19. Sequencing used immunoSEQ multiplex PCR; TCRdb keeps in-frame clones, though not all of them. The sample lists about 120,000 clones; approximately 85% were seen once. The specimen was peripheral blood. All receptors derive from a human donor in a cohort sampled during active COVID-19.

The chain links TRBV6-5 to TRBJ1-2; 8 bases are shared with TRBD1. The CDR3 sequence is 16 residues long. Germline CDR1 is MNHEY and CDR2 is SVGAGI. After removal of 0 bases from V and 5 bases from J, the junction contained 8 bases not matched to a gene. CDR3 in DNA: TGTGCCAGCAGTTACTCGCAGGGGGCAGGATCGTATGGCTACACCTTC. Its translation is CASSYSQGAGSYGYTF.

This clone was counted only a few times. V is TRBV21-1 and J is TRBJ2-7; the table's D call, TRBD2, has no DNA check behind it. TRBV21-1 corresponds to a pseudogene. This CDR3 has 15 amino acids. CDR3 DNA: TGTGCCAGCAGCCCTCGGGTATGTGCTCCGGGGGAGCAGTACTTC. This gives the protein CASSPRVCAPGEQYF.

This chain links TRBV7-2 with TRBJ1-2, with TRBD1 matching 7 bases. CDR1 and CDR2 (germline): SGHTA, FQGNSA. The J segment lost 7 bases and the V segment lost 1 base, leaving 3 bases of the junction unmatched. The CDR3 is made up of 13 amino acids. CDR3 in amino acids: CASSLEGAGGYTF. For the CDR3, the DNA is TGTGCCAGCAGCTTAGAGGGGGCGGGTGGCTACACCTTC.

This clone came up a few times. V and J are TRBV5-1 and TRBJ1-4; 7 positions agree with TRBD1. CDR3 size: 16 residues. With V trimmed by 4 bases and J by 5 bases, 11 bases remained unmatched. Germline V gene data show CDR1 as SGHRS and CDR2 as YFSETQ. Here the CDR3 reads CASSAQYRGVNEKLFF. The CDR3 DNA is TGCGCCAGCAGCGCCCAGTACAGGGGAGTAAATGAAAAACTGTTTTTT.

V usage is TRBV5-4 and J usage is TRBJ2-1; 8 bases agree with TRBD2. The ends lost 1 base at V and 0 bases at J; junction bases unmatched: 9. CDR1 and CDR2 from the germline V gene are SGHNT and YYREEE (reference sequence). The CDR3 is 18 residues long. The CDR3 coding sequence is TGTGCCAGCAGCTTGCCCCTTGCAACTAGCGGCTCCTACAATGAGCAGTTCTTC. The encoded protein is CASSLPLATSGSYNEQFF.

The CDR3 bases are TGCAGCGTCCAGACAGGACTTTCGGGGGAGACCCAGTACTTC. Protein sequence: CSVQTGLSGETQYF. The V gene is TRBV29-1, the J gene TRBJ2-5; TRBD1 might be the D (6 bases). Germline V gives CDR1 SQVTM, CDR2 ANQGSEA. V gave up 6 bases and J gave up 5 bases, with 19 bases separating them. This CDR3 comprises 14 residues.

V gene TRBV2 combines with J gene TRBJ2-1, with 9 bases that match TRBD2. Germline CDR1 SNHLY, CDR2 FYNNEI. The CDR3 is 18 residues long. Trimming cost V 0 bases and J 0 bases; bases outside gene matches: 6. The CDR3 is CASSEALWTSDSYNEQFF. The DNA for the CDR3 is TGTGCCAGCAGTGAAGCGCTTTGGACTAGCGACTCCTACAATGAGCAGTTCTTC.

The chain carries TRBV10-1 and TRBJ2-3; maybe TRBD1 (6 bases). Trimming shortened V by 1 base and J by 4 bases, and 15 bases separated the two germline ends. This CDR3 comprises 16 residues. Germline V gene data show CDR1 as WNHNN and CDR2 as SYGVQD (reference sequence). The chain's CDR3 is CASSELASKGADTQYF. Written as DNA, the CDR3 is TGCGCCAGCAGTGAGTTGGCATCAAAGGGGGCAGATACGCAGTATTTT.

The chain is built from TRBV5-1 and TRBJ1-1; TRBD1 might be the D (5 bases). The germline CDR1 and CDR2 sequences are SGHRS and YFSETQ. V shed 4 bases and J shed 1 base, with 11 bases lying between them. The length of the CDR3 is 14 residues. CDR3 sequence (DNA): TGCGCCAGCAGCCCGTCAACAGGGAACACTGAAGCTTTCTTT. Translated, it gives CASSPSTGNTEAFF.

V gene TRBV2 combines with J gene TRBJ2-1; D perhaps matches TRBD2 (7 bases). The ends were cut back, 7 bases at V and 0 bases at J, with 16 bases in the middle. Germline CDR1 and CDR2: SNHLY and FYNNEI. The CDR3 runs 16 residues. CDR3 protein: CASTALGGGSYNEQFF. The DNA for the CDR3 is TGTGCCAGCACTGCTCTAGGGGGGGGCTCCTACAATGAGCAGTTCTTC.